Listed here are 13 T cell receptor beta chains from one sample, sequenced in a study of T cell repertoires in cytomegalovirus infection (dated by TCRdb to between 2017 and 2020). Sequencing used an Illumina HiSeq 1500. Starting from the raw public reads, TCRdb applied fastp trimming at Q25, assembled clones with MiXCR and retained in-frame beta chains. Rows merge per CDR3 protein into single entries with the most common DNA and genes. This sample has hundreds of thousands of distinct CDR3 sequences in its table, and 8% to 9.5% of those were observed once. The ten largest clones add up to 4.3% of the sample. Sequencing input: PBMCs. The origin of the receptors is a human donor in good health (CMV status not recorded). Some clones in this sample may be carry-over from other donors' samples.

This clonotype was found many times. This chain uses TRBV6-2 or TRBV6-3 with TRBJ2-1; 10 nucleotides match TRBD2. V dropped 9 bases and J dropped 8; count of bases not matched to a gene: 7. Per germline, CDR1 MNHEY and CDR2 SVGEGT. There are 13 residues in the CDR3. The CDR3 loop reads CASWRSGGDEQFF. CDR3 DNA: TGTGCCAGTTGGCGGAGCGGGGGGGATGAGCAGTTCTTC.

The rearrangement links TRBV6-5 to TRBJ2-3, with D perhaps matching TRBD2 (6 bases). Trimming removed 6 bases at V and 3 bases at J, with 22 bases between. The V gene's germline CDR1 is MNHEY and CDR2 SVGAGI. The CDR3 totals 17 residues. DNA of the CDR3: TGTGCCAGCAGATCCCCACGTGGTTCGGGAGTTACAGATACGCAGTATTTT. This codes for CASRSPRGSGVTDTQYF.

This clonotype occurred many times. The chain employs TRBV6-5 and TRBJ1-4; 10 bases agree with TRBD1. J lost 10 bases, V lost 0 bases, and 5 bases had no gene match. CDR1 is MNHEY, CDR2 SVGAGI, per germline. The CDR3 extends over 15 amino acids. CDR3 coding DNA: TGTGCCAGCAGTTACTCGTGGGACAGGGGAGCAAAACTGTTTTTT. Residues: CASSYSWDRGAKLFF.

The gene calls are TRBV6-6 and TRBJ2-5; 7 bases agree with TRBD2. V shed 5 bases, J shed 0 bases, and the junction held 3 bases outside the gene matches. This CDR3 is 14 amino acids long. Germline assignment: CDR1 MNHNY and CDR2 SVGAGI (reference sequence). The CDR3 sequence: CASSPGLNQETQYF. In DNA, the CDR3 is TGTGCCAGCAGTCCGGGACTAAACCAAGAGACCCAGTACTTC.

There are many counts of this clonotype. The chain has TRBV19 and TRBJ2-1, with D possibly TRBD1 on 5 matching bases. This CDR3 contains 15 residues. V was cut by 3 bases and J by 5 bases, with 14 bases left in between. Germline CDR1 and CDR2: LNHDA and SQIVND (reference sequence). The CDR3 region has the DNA TGTGCCAGTAGTATCCTTCAGGGTCAGCACAATGAGCAGTTCTTC. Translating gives CASSILQGQHNEQFF. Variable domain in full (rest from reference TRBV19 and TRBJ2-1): DGGITQSPKYLFRKEGQNVTLSCEQNLNHDAMYWYRQDPGQGLRLIYYSQIVNDFQKGDIAEGYSVSREKKESFPLTVTSAQKNPTAFYLCASSILQGQHNEQFFGPGTRLTVL.

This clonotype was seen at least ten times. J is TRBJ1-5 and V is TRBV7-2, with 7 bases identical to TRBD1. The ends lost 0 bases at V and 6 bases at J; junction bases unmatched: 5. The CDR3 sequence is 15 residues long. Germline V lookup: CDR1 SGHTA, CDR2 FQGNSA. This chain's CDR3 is CASSLALAGGQPQHF. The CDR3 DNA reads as TGTGCCAGCAGCTTAGCGCTGGCAGGGGGTCAGCCCCAGCATTTT.

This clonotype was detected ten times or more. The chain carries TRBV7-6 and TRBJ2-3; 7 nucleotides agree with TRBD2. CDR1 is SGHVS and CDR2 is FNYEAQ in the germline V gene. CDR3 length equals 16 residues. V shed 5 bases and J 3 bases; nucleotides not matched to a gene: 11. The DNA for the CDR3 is TGTGCCAGCAGCCCGCTTGGGGCGGGGGAAACAGATACGCAGTATTTT. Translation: CASSPLGAGETDTQYF.

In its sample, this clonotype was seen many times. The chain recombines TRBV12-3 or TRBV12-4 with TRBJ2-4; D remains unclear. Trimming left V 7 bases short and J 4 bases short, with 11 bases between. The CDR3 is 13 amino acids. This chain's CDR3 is CASTPLGKNIQYF. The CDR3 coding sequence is TGTGCCAGCACCCCTTTGGGGAAAAACATTCAGTACTTC.

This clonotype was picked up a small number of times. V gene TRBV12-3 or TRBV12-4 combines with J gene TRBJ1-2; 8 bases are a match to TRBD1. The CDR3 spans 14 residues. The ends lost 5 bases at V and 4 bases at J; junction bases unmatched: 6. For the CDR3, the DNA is TGTGCCAGCAGTCGAGGACAGGGCTCCTATGGCTACACCTTC. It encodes CASSRGQGSYGYTF.

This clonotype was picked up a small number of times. The CDR3 DNA reads as TGTGCCACCAGCAGCCAGGGTTCGCAGTCACCCCTCCACTTT. This gives the protein CATSSQGSQSPLHF. The rearrangement uses TRBV15 and TRBJ1-6, with D perhaps matching TRBD1 (5 bases). The CDR3 spans 14 residues. The germline gives CDR1 LNHNV, CDR2 YYDKDF (reference sequence). The germline V and J ends were trimmed by 3 bases and 10 bases, with 13 bases remaining between them.

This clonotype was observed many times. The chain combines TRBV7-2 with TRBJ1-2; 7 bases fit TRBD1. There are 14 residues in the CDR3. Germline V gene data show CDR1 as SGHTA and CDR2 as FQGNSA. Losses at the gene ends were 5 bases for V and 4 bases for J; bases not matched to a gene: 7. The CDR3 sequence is CASSRGQAIYGYTF. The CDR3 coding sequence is TGTGCCAGCAGCCGAGGACAGGCTATCTATGGCTACACCTTC.

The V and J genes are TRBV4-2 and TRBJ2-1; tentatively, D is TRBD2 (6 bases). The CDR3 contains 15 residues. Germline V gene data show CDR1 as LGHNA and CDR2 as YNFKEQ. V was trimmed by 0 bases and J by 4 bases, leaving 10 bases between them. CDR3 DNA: TGTGCCAGCAGCCAAGAGGGCGGGGAGTACAATGAGCAGTTCTTC. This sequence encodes CASSQEGGEYNEQFF.

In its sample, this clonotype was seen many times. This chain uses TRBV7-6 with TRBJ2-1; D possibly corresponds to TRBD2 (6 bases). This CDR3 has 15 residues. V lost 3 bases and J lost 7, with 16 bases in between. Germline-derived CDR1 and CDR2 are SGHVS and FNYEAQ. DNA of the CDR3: TGTGCCAGCAGCTTTGGCGGCCCTAGCGTAAATGAGCAGTTCTTC. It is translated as CASSFGGPSVNEQFF.